The next 6 T cell receptor beta chains were all read from a single sample in a study of blood T cell repertoires in COVID-19. Data came from immunoSEQ multiplex PCR; TCRdb stores just in-frame clones and leaves some out. Among roughly 380,000 clones listed, about 88% were seen once. Sequencing was performed on PBMCs or T cells enriched from blood (not recorded which). Receptors were obtained from a young woman who had recovered from COVID-19.

J is TRBJ2-7 and V is TRBV11-2; TRBD2 agrees at 7 bases. J gave up 3 bases and V 0 bases, and 5 bases lay outside the gene matches. The germline CDR1 and CDR2 sequences are SGHAT and FQNNGV. The CDR3 runs 15 residues. The CDR3 is CASSLELASNYEQYF. CDR3 nucleotides: TGTGCCAGCAGCTTAGAACTAGCGTCTAACTACGAGCAGTACTTC.

The chain links TRBV2 to TRBJ2-1, with 7 bases fitting TRBD2. With 0 bases clipped from V and 3 bases from J, the junction kept 2 bases outside the gene matches. Germline V lookup: CDR1 SNHLY, CDR2 FYNNEI. The CDR3 length is 15 residues. This CDR3 reads CASSEAGGSYNEQFF. CDR3 bases: TGTGCCAGCAGTGAAGCGGGAGGGAGCTACAATGAGCAGTTCTTC.

The J gene is TRBJ2-6, the V gene TRBV15, with D hard to call. Trimming removed 2 bases from V and 0 bases from J, with 11 bases in between. Germline V lookup: CDR1 LNHNV, CDR2 YYDKDF (reference sequence). This CDR3 spans 17 amino acids. CDR3: CATSRQPTYSGANVLTF. CDR3 in DNA: TGTGCCACCAGCAGACAACCTACGTACTCTGGGGCCAACGTCCTGACTTTC.

The gene calls are TRBV5-1 and TRBJ2-3; 9 bases match TRBD2. Germline-derived CDR1 and CDR2 are SGHRS and YFSETQ. The CDR3 is 16 amino acids. V shed 3 bases, J shed 2 bases, and the junction held 7 bases outside the gene matches. This chain's CDR3 is CASSSSLAGHTDTQYF. In DNA form, the CDR3 reads TGCGCCAGCAGCTCCTCCCTAGCGGGACACACAGATACGCAGTATTTT.

The chain carries TRBV29-1 and TRBJ1-3, with 8 bases aligning to TRBD1. Losses at the gene ends were 6 bases for V and 3 bases for J; bases not matched to a gene: 4. The CDR3 is made up of 13 amino acids. CDR1 and CDR2 from the germline V gene are SQVTM and ANQGSEA. The CDR3 protein is CSVTGGIGNTIYF. CDR3 DNA: TGCAGCGTCACAGGGGGGATTGGAAACACCATATATTTT.

Only a few counts were recorded for this clone. This chain uses TRBV27 with TRBJ1-1; tentatively, D is TRBD1 (6 bases). Germline CDR1 and CDR2: MNHEY and SMNVEV (reference sequence). This CDR3 is 14 amino acids long. The V gene lost 5 bases and the J gene lost 5 bases, with 15 bases spanning the gap. CDR3 nucleotide sequence: TGTGCCAGCAGTCCATCCACAGGGTGGACTGAAGCTTTCTTT. Its translation: CASSPSTGWTEAFF.